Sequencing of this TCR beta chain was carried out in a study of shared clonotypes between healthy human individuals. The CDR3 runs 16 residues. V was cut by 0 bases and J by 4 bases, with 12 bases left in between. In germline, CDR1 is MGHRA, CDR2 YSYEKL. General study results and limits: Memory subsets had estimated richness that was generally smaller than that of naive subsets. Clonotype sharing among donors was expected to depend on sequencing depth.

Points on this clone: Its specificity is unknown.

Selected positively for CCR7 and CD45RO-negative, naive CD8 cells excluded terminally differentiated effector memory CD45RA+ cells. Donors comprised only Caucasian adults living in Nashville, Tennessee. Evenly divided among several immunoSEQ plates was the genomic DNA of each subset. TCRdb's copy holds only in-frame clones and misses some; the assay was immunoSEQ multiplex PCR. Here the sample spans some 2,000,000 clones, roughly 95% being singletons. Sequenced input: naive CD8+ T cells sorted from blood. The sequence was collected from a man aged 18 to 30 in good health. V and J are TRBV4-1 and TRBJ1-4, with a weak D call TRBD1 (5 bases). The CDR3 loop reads CASSQDLRGDNEKLFF. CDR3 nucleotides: TGCGCCAGCAGCCAAGATTTACGGGGGGATAATGAAAAACTGTTTTTT.